The source of this T cell receptor (beta chain) is a study of blood T cells in healthy people across ages. A second PCR, run for roughly 7 to 11 cycles, used a sample-barcoded 5' primer plus a J-beta primer mix. In TCRdb, the 5' RACE reads were re-called with MiXCR into one record per CDR3 protein. The table shows around 2 million distinct CDR3 sequences, with about 39% occurring only once. A remark on this clonotype: What it binds is not known.

Trimming cost V 2 bases and J 6 bases, with 13 bases left between them. The CDR3 is 14 amino acids. Germline V gene sequence: CDR1 SNHLY, CDR2 FYNNEI. Study findings and constraints: Naive CD4+ cells and diversity were both higher in long-lived donors than in aged donors.

In terms of origin and age, donors were healthy Caucasian individuals from Russia aged roughly 6 to 95. Researchers collected roughly 10 milliliters of peripheral blood from every single donor. The TCR was taken from a human donor in good health. The sequencing input was blood. The chain recombines TRBV2 with TRBJ1-1; D is unclear. This chain's CDR3 is CASSESSWRSEAFF. The CDR3 nucleotides are TGTGCCAGCAGTGAATCCTCCTGGCGGTCTGAAGCTTTCTTT.